Below are 11 T cell receptor beta chains sequenced from a single sample in a study of blood T cell repertoires in COVID-19. Method: immunoSEQ multiplex PCR; TCRdb's copy keeps in-frame clones and lacks some. Of about 140,000 clones listed, over 75% are singletons. The material sequenced was peripheral blood. The source of these receptors is a man in his sixties with active or convalescent COVID-19.

The chain carries TRBV10-3 and TRBJ2-7; the match to TRBD2 covers 7 bases. The CDR3 covers 13 residues. Per germline, CDR1 ENHRY and CDR2 SYGVKD. Trimming cost V 5 bases and J 2 bases; bases outside gene matches: 3. CDR3 loop: CAISKGLTYEQYF. Here the CDR3 DNA reads TGTGCCATCAGTAAGGGACTAACCTACGAGCAGTACTTC.

The genes are TRBV11-3 and TRBJ1-1, with D possibly matching TRBD1 (5 bases). The germline gives CDR1 SGHNT, CDR2 YENEEA. With 2 bases removed from V and 3 bases from J, the gap between germline ends came to 10 bases. The CDR3 consists of 14 residues. The CDR3 is CASSLSGRDTEAFF. CDR3 in DNA: TGTGCCAGCAGCTTATCCGGCAGGGACACTGAAGCTTTCTTT. The full variable domain, with the rest looked up from reference TRBV11-3 and TRBJ1-1, is EAGVVQSPRYKIIEKKQPVAFWCNPISGHNTLYWYLQNLGQGPELLIRYENEEAVDDSQLPKDRFSAERLKGVDSTLKIQPAELGDSAVYLCASSLSGRDTEAFFGQGTRLTVV.

V gene TRBV11-2 combines with J gene TRBJ2-1; D possibly corresponds to TRBD1 (6 bases). This CDR3 has 15 amino acids. Germline loops: CDR1 SGHAT, CDR2 FQNNGV. Trimming removed 4 bases from V and 5 bases from J, with 15 bases in between. The CDR3 DNA sequence: TGTGCCAGCAGCTCCCCACAGGGTCTTAACAATGAGCAGTTCTTC. Residues: CASSSPQGLNNEQFF.

The chain carries TRBV5-5 and TRBJ2-7; tentatively, D is TRBD2 (6 bases). Trimming pared 4 bases from V and 2 bases from J, leaving 10 bases between. Germline V gives CDR1 SGHKS, CDR2 YYEKEE (reference sequence). This CDR3 contains 13 residues. The CDR3 reads CASSPSVTYEQYF. The CDR3 DNA is TGTGCCAGCAGCCCTAGCGTTACCTACGAGCAGTACTTC.

The chain combines TRBV6-5 with TRBJ1-1, with 7 bases matching TRBD1. V gave up 7 bases and J gave up 0 bases; unmatched junction bases: 5. Looked up from germline, CDR1 is MNHEY and CDR2 is SVGAGI. The CDR3 is 14 residues long. In nucleotides, the CDR3 is TGTGCCAGCAAGGGGACAGCGATGAACACTGAAGCTTTCTTT. Its translation: CASKGTAMNTEAFF.

The rearrangement joins TRBV14 to TRBJ2-7; weak D call: TRBD2 (6 bases). Germline V lookup: CDR1 SGHDN, CDR2 FVKESK. There are 14 residues in the CDR3. The V and J ends lost 5 bases and 5 bases respectively, with 16 bases between them. CDR3: CASSWAGGYDEQYF. The CDR3 region has the DNA TGTGCCAGCAGCTGGGCCGGGGGATACGACGAGCAGTACTTC.

The chain has TRBV6-4 and TRBJ1-6; D is unclear. Trimming cost V 3 bases and J 10 bases, with 10 bases left between them. This CDR3 contains 13 residues. CDR1 is MRHNA and CDR2 is SNTAGT in the germline V gene. The CDR3 sequence: CASSEGRRSPLHF. The CDR3 nucleotides read TGTGCCAGCAGTGAGGGCCGACGATCACCCCTCCACTTT.

This clone was recorded only once. The chain joins TRBV5-1 to TRBJ2-1; 10 positions agree with TRBD2. In germline, CDR1 is SGHRS, CDR2 YFSETQ. V gave up 1 base and J gave up 4 bases; unmatched junction bases: 5. This CDR3 region has 16 residues. CDR3 loop: CASSLLWTSGYNEQFF. The CDR3 DNA sequence: TGCGCCAGCAGCTTGTTATGGACTAGCGGATACAATGAGCAGTTCTTC.

The DNA for the CDR3 is TGTGCCAGCAGCTTAAGATCAGGGGAAATGTACGAGCAGTACTTC. Its protein is CASSLRSGEMYEQYF. The rearrangement uses TRBV11-3 and TRBJ2-7, with D possibly matching TRBD1 (6 bases). Germline V CDR1 and CDR2: SGHNT, YENEEA. V lost 2 bases to trimming and J lost 4 bases, with 15 bases between them. This CDR3 is built from 15 residues. Complete variable domain (other parts from reference TRBV11-3 and TRBJ2-7): EAGVVQSPRYKIIEKKQPVAFWCNPISGHNTLYWYLQNLGQGPELLIRYENEEAVDDSQLPKDRFSAERLKGVDSTLKIQPAELGDSAVYLCASSLRSGEMYEQYFGPGTRLTVT.

A few counts support this clone. V and J are TRBV15 and TRBJ1-6, with D uncertain. The CDR3 totals 15 residues. Germline CDR1 is LNHNV and CDR2 is YYDKDF (reference sequence). V was cut by 0 bases and J by 10 bases, with 13 bases left in between. CDR3 sequence (DNA): TGTGCCACCAGCAGAGATGCCCCTCCGCGGTCACCCCTCCACTTT. This translates into CATSRDAPPRSPLHF. Complete variable domain (other parts from reference TRBV15 and TRBJ1-6): DAMVIQNPRYQVTQFGKPVTLSCSQTLNHNVMYWYQQKSSQAPKLLFHYYDKDFNNEADTPDNFQSRRPNTSFCFLDIRSPGLGDTAMYLCATSRDAPPRSPLHFGNGTRLTVT.

The chain recombines TRBV4-3 with TRBJ2-3; TRBD1 might be the D (6 bases). CDR1 is LGHNA, CDR2 YSLEER, per germline. V shed 0 bases and J shed 7 bases, with 17 bases lying between them. The CDR3 is made up of 16 amino acids. The CDR3 DNA follows: TGCGCCAGCAGCCAAGATCGGTCTTCACAGGGCAATACGCAGTATTTT. Protein: CASSQDRSSQGNTQYF.